These 9 T cell receptor beta chains originate from one sample sequenced in a study of T cell repertoires in cytomegalovirus infection (dated by TCRdb to about 2019). Sequencing instrument: Illumina HiSeq 1500. Through fastp at Q25 and MiXCR, TCRdb rebuilt clones from the public reads, retaining in-frame beta chains. Each record represents a unique CDR3 protein, reported with the most common genes and DNA among its rows. This sample comprises about 240,000 distinct CDR3 sequences, roughly 6.5% of them detected only once. About 6% of the sample belongs to the ten largest clones. Material for sequencing was PBMCs. The receptors were sampled from a human donor in good health (CMV status not recorded). Some clones in this sample may be carry-over from other donors' samples.

This clonotype has a count of ten or more. The chain recombines TRBV12-3 or TRBV12-4 with TRBJ2-2, with a tentative D call TRBD1 (6 bases). The CDR3 runs to 16 residues. V was trimmed by 2 bases and J by 0 bases, leaving 10 bases between them. CDR3 loop: CASSLKGTSNTGELFF. CDR3 bases: TGTGCCAGCAGTTTAAAAGGGACATCGAACACCGGGGAGCTGTTTTTT.

This chain connects TRBV6-2 or TRBV6-3 to TRBJ1-4; tentatively, D is TRBD1 (5 bases). Germline CDR1 reads MNHEY; CDR2 reads SVGEGT. This CDR3 is built from 17 residues. V lost 4 bases and J 0 bases, leaving 15 bases between the germline ends. This CDR3 is CASSSWTRSSTNEKLFF. CDR3 DNA sequence: TGTGCCAGCAGTTCATGGACACGATCTTCAACTAATGAAAAACTGTTTTTT.

In its sample, this clonotype was seen many times. This chain uses TRBV2 with TRBJ2-4; 9 nucleotides line up with TRBD1. With 6 bases clipped from V and 6 bases from J, the junction kept 9 bases outside the gene matches. The CDR3 extends over 15 amino acids. Germline CDR1 SNHLY, CDR2 FYNNEI. CDR3 in amino acids: CASRGDRVGGNIQYF. The CDR3 nucleotides are TGTGCCAGCAGGGGGGACAGGGTTGGAGGAAACATTCAGTACTTC.

Many counts were recorded for this clonotype. V gene TRBV7-9 combines with J gene TRBJ2-5; 8 nucleotides line up with TRBD2. The CDR3 covers 17 residues. V shed 4 bases, J shed 5 bases, and the junction held 15 bases outside the gene matches. CDR1 is SEHNR and CDR2 is FQNEAQ in the germline V gene (reference sequence). The CDR3 bases are TGTGCCAGCAGCTGGACTAGCTCCCTGGACCGCCGGGAGACCCAGTACTTC. It codes for CASSWTSSLDRRETQYF.

This clonotype appeared many times. The chain links TRBV12-3 or TRBV12-4 to TRBJ2-7; 7 bases agree with TRBD2. V gave up 7 bases and J gave up 5 bases; unmatched junction bases: 8. The CDR3 has 13 amino acids. The CDR3 region has the DNA TGTGCCAGCAAGCGGGGTTTGTTAGACGAGCAGTACTTC. Translation: CASKRGLLDEQYF.

In its sample, this clonotype was seen many times. The chain couples TRBV24-1 to TRBJ1-2; 9 bases are a match to TRBD1. The CDR3 loop spans 17 amino acids. Trimming took 5 bases from V and 3 from J; bases not matched to a gene: 12. Germline CDR1 reads KGHDR; CDR2 reads SFDVKD. Here the CDR3 DNA reads TGTGCCACCAGTGGCCCCATCCGGGACAGGGCCTACTATGGCTACACCTTC. Its translation: CATSGPIRDRAYYGYTF.

The table lists this clonotype with many counts. The rearrangement uses TRBV4-2 and TRBJ2-2, with D uncertain. The CDR3 is made up of 13 amino acids. In germline, CDR1 is LGHNA, CDR2 YNFKEQ. Trimming removed 4 bases at V and 9 bases at J, with 12 bases between. In DNA, the CDR3 is TGTGCCAGCAGCCGGTATGACTCCAGGGAGCTGTTTTTT. Translating gives CASSRYDSRELFF.

This clonotype was seen ten or more times. This chain uses TRBV18 with TRBJ1-5, with no clear D. This CDR3 contains 15 residues. V lost 3 bases and J lost 5, with 14 bases in between. Germline-derived CDR1 and CDR2 are KGHSH and LQKENI. CDR3 DNA sequence: TGTGCCAGCTCACCCGATCCGGGCCCCGATCAGCCCCAGCATTTT. Its translation: CASSPDPGPDQPQHF. Together with reference TRBV18 and TRBJ1-5, the CDR3 gives the full variable domain: NAGVMQNPRHLVRRRGQEARLRCSPMKGHSHVYWYRQLPEEGLKFMVYLQKENIIDESGMPKERFSAEFPKEGPSILRIQQVVRGDSAAYFCASSPDPGPDQPQHFGDGTRLSIL.

The rearrangement links TRBV20-1 to TRBJ1-5, with D perhaps TRBD1 (5 bases). The CDR3 has 14 residues. Germline CDR1 is DFQATT and CDR2 is SNEGSKA (reference sequence). V dropped 5 bases and J dropped 2 bases, with 13 bases sitting between them. This CDR3 reads CSAPRDLRNQPQHF. The CDR3 region has the DNA TGCAGTGCTCCCCGGGACCTCCGCAATCAGCCCCAGCATTTT.